This T cell receptor beta chain was captured by sequencing in a study of CD8+ T cells in alopecia areata. Whole-study context: Patients in the treated group were given tofacitinib by mouth, 5 to 10 mg twice a day. Severity among treated patients was scored by the percentage of scalp area affected.

Noted treatment: oral pan-JAK inhibitor, 5-10 mg twice daily. Following RNA extraction, reverse transcription yielded cDNA that acted as the sequencing template. TCRdb's table, derived via immunoSEQ multiplex PCR, lists solely in-frame clones and lacks some. The repertoire holds about 270,000 clones, 50% to 75% seen once, with about 0.89% in the top ten. The starting material was CD4+ T cells sorted from blood, obtained at approximately week 51, from a patient treated with tofacitinib. The sequence derives from a human donor with alopecia areata.

The DNA of the CDR3 is TGTGCCTGGAGTGCGGGGAAAAACACTGAAGCTTTCTTT. This gives the protein CAWSAGKNTEAFF. The V gene is TRBV30, the J gene TRBJ1-1, with no clear D. CDR1 GTSNPN and CDR2 SVGIG come from the germline V gene (reference sequence). V lost 1 base and J lost 2, with 8 bases in between. This CDR3 has 13 residues.